This T cell receptor beta chain was captured in a study of T cell responses to AZD1222 COVID-19 vaccine. Study-level points and caveats: Recipients of AZD1222 seropositive at baseline numbered only 6 or 7.

This clone appeared once. Antigen: not known. The CDR3 consists of 19 residues. Germline CDR1 is SGHTA and CDR2 is FQGTGA. V gave up 5 bases and J gave up 0 bases; unmatched junction bases: 13. Generated by immunoSEQ multiplex PCR, the TCRdb table keeps only in-frame clones and is missing some. The table shows approximately 84,000 clones, with roughly 90% occurring only once. This sequence was found in an adult in good health. This specimen consisted of peripheral blood, obtained on day 0 of AZD1222 vaccination. The rearrangement joins TRBV7-3 to TRBJ1-4; 9 positions match TRBD1. The CDR3 here is CASSRFGQGNPTTNEKLFF. Written as DNA, the CDR3 is TGTGCCAGCAGCCGTTTTGGACAGGGGAACCCCACAACTAATGAAAAACTGTTTTTT.